This TCR beta chain emerged from a study of spatial heterogeneity in lung cancer. Study-level points and caveats: Counts of expanded intratumoral alpha and beta TCRs tracked tumor mutation counts.

There are 13 residues in the CDR3. Germline V gene data show CDR1 as DFQATT and CDR2 as SNEGSKA (reference sequence). Trimming at V came to 0 bases and at J to 7 bases, leaving 3 bases not matched to a gene. One entry per CDR3 protein results from TCRdb running MiXCR on the 5' RACE reads. The sample lists about 100,000 distinct CDR3 sequences, approximately 4.7% occurring once. The sample holds many counts of this clonotype. Its antigen is still unknown. The time point here: sample taken at primary tumor resection. Unsorted whole RNA of tumor, nontumor lung or frozen PBMC was sequenced. The material sequenced was lung tumor tissue, taken at surgery. This TCR came from a male donor with early-stage non-small cell lung cancer. The rearrangement uses TRBV20-1 and TRBJ2-1; the match to TRBD2 covers 7 bases. DNA for the CDR3: TGCAGTGCTAGAGAAATACTAGCGAATGAGCAGTTCTTC. Its translation: CSAREILANEQFF.